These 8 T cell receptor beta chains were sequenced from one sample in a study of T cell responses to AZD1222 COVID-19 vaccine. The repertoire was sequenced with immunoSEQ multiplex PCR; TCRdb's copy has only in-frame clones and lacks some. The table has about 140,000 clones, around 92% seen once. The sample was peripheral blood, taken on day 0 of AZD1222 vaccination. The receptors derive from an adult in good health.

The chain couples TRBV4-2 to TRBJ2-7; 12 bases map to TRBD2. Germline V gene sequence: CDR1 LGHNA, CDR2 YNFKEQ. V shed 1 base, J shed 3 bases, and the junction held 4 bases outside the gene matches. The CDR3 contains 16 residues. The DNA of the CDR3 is TGTGCCAGCAGCCAAGTAGGGACTAGCGGGCTCTACGAGCAGTACTTC. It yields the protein CASSQVGTSGLYEQYF.

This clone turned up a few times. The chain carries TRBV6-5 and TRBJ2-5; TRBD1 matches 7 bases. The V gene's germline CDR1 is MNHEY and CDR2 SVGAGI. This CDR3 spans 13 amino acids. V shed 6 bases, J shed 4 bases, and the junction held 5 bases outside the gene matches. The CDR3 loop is CASRRQGPETQYF. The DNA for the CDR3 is TGTGCCAGCAGGCGACAGGGTCCAGAGACCCAGTACTTC.

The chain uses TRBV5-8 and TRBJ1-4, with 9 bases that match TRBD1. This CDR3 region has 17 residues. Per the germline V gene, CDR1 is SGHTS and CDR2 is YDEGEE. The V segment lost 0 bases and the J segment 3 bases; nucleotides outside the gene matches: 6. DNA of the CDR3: TGTGCCAGCAGCTTGGAGGGACAGGGCCTTTCTAATGAAAAACTGTTTTTT. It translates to CASSLEGQGLSNEKLFF.

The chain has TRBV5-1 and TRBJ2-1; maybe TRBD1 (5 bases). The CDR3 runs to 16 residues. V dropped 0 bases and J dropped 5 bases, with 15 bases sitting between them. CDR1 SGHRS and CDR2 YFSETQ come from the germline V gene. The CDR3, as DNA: TGCGCCAGCAGCTTGGGCGCAGGGCTAAATGACAATGAGCAGTTCTTC. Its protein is CASSLGAGLNDNEQFF. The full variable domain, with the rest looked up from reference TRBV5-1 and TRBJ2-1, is KAGVTQTPRYLIKTRGQQVTLSCSPISGHRSVSWYQQTPGQGLQFLFEYFSETQRNKGNFPGRFSGRQFSNSRSEMNVSTLELGDSALYLCASSLGAGLNDNEQFFGPGTRLTVL.

This CDR3 is CASSYEGSGNQPQHF. CDR3 nucleotide sequence: TGTGCCAGCAGTTACGAGGGCTCTGGCAATCAGCCCCAGCATTTT. J is TRBJ1-5 and V is TRBV6-2 or TRBV6-3, with no clear D. The CDR3 sequence is 15 residues long. The germline CDR1 and CDR2 sequences are MNHEY and SVGEGT. V was trimmed by 2 bases and J by 2 bases, leaving 10 bases between them.

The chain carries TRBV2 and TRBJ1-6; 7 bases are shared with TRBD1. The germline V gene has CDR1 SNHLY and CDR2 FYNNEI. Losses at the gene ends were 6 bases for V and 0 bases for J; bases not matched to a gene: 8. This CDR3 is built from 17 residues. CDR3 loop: CASRTQGSSSYNSPLHF. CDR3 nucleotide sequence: TGTGCCAGCAGAACACAGGGGTCCAGCTCCTATAATTCACCCCTCCACTTT.

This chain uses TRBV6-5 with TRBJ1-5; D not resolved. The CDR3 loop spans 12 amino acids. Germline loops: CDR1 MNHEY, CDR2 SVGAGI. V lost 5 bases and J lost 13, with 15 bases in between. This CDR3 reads CASSTNWLWQHF. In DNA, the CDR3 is TGTGCCAGCAGTACTAATTGGCTCTGGCAGCATTTT.

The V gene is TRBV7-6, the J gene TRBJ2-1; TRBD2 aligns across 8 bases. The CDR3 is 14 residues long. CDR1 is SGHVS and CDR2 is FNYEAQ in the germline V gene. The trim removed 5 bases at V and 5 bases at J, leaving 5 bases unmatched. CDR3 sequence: CASSVLAADNEQFF. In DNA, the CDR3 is TGTGCCAGCAGCGTACTAGCGGCCGACAATGAGCAGTTCTTC.